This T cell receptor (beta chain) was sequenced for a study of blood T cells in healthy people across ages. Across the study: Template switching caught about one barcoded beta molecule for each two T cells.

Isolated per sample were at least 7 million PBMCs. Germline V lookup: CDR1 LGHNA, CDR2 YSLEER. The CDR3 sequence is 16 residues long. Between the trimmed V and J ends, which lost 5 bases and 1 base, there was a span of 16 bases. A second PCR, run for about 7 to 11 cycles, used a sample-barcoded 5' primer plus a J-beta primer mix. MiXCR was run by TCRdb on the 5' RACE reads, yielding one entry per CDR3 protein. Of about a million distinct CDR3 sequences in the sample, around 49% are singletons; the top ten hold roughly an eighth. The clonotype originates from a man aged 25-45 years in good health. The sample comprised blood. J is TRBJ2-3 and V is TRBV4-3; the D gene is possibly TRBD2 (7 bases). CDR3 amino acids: CASSYLGGGGTDTQYF. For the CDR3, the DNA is TGCGCCAGCAGCTACCTAGGGGGGGGCGGCACAGATACGCAGTATTTT.